These 6 T cell receptor beta chains were sequenced from one sample in a study of tumor-infiltrating lymphocytes in primary liver carcinoma. Unsorted bulk tissue, about 19-30 mg of it, served as the source for co-extraction of RNA and DNA. TCR beta cDNA was made from 500 ng total RNA with a constant-region primer. Libraries for TCR beta were built through three nested multiplex PCR rounds, which together made up a slightly modified ARM-PCR procedure. Use of TRBV1-TRBV30 forward primers with a C-beta reverse primer characterized the first two PCR rounds, which lasted around 10 cycles each. MiXCR, run by TCRdb on the multiplex PCR reads, gives a single entry per CDR3 protein. The data hold around 70,000 distinct CDR3 sequences, with more than 60% observed a single time. The sample consisted of liver tumor tissue from sampling region 4. Described subset: tumor region T4, right-lateral pole. These receptors were taken from a man in his forties with primary liver carcinoma and hepatitis B virus infection.

With respect to this clonotype: At one end, the junction sequence differs from germline, possibly due to a read error. The rearrangement uses TRBV11-2 and TRBJ1-1; possible D gene TRBD1, 6 bases. The CDR3 covers 18 residues. The germline CDR1 and CDR2 sequences are SGHAT and FQNNGV. The CDR3 protein is CASSPGGRGAASDTEALF. In DNA form, the CDR3 reads TGTGCCAGCAGTCCGGGGGGCAGAGGGGCGGCTAGCGACACTGAAGCTTTGTTT.

This chain joins TRBV28 and TRBJ2-3; 7 bases match TRBD2. The CDR3 runs to 13 residues. With V trimmed by 5 bases and J by 4 bases, 3 bases remained unmatched. Germline CDR1 MDHEN, CDR2 SYDVKM. CDR3: CASSATSSDTQYF. DNA of the CDR3: TGTGCCAGCAGTGCGACTAGCTCAGATACGCAGTATTTT.

Note on this clonotype: A junction end diverges from the germline sequence, so it may reflect a read error. The chain recombines TRBV12-3 or TRBV12-4 with TRBJ2-7, with 11 bases identical to TRBD2. This CDR3 is 15 amino acids long. The CDR3 spells CANSLSTSGMYERYF. DNA of the CDR3: TGTGCCAACAGTTTATCGACTAGCGGGATGTACGAGCGGTACTTC.

This clonotype was counted at least ten times. The rearrangement links TRBV12-3 or TRBV12-4 to TRBJ1-2; D may be TRBD1 (5 bases). CDR3 length equals 16 residues. V lost 6 bases, J lost 6 bases, and 23 bases lay in between. The DNA for the CDR3 is TGTGCCAGCAGACACGCCTGGGGGGTGGGAGGGGATGGCTACACCTTC. It translates to CASRHAWGVGGDGYTF.

As regards this clonotype: One junction end does not reproduce the germline sequence, and a read error may be involved. The V gene is TRBV4-2, the J gene TRBJ2-7, with TRBD2 matching 15 bases. CDR3 length: 18 amino acids. CDR1 is LGHNA, CDR2 YNFKEQ, per germline. The CDR3 coding sequence is TGTGTCAGCAGCCAAGAGGGACTAGCGGGAGGTCTGTCCCACGAGCAGTACTTC. Translating it yields CVSSQEGLAGGLSHEQYF.

A remark on this clonotype: One end of the junction does not line up with germline, which may come from a read error. V and J are TRBV6-6 and TRBJ1-1; TRBD1 agrees at 7 bases. CDR1 is MNHNY, CDR2 SVGAGI, per germline (reference sequence). The CDR3 totals 17 residues. CDR3 amino acids: CPSSYPGRGMGNTEALF. Here the CDR3 DNA reads TGTCCCAGCAGTTACCCCGGCAGGGGGATGGGGAACACTGAAGCTTTGTTT.